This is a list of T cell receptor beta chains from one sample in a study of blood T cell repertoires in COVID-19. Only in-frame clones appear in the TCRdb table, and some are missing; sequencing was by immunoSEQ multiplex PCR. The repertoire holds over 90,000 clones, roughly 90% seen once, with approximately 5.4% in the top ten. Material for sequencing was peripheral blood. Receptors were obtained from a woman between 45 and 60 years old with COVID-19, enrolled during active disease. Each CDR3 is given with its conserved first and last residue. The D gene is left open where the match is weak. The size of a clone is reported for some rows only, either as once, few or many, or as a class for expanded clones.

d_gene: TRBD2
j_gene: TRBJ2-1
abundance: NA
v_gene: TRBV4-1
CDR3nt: TGCGCCAGCAGCCAAGTTCCCATTAGCGGGGGGGCCCACAATGAGCAGTTCTTC
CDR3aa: CASSQVPISGGAHNEQFF

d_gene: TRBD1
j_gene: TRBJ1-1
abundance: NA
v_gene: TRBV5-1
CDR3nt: TGCGCCAGCAGCTTCCGGACAGGGGGCGATGCTGAAGCTTTCTTT
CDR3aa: CASSFRTGGDAEAFF

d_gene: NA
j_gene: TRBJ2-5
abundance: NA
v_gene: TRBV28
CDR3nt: TGTGCCAGCAGTTTAGCCAGGGGCCTTGGAGAGACCCAGTACTTC
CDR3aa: CASSLARGLGETQYF

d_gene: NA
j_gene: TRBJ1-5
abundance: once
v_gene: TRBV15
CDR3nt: TGTGCCACCAGCAGAGCCTACGACAGCGATAGCAATCAGCCCCAGCATTTT
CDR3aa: CATSRAYDSDSNQPQHF

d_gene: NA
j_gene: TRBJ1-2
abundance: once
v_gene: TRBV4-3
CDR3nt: TGCGCCAGCAGCCAATTTTACCGGGACAAAAACTATGGCTACACCTTC
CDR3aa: CASSQFYRDKNYGYTF

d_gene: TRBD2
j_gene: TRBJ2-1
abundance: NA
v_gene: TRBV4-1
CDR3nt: TGCGCCAGCAGGCATATCGGGGGGGCTACCAATGAGCAGTTCTTC
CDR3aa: CASRHIGGATNEQFF

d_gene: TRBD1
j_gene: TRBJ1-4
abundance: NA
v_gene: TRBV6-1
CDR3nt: TGTGCCAGCAGTGTGACAGGGGTTGCAACTAATGAAAAACTGTTTTTT
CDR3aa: CASSVTGVATNEKLFF

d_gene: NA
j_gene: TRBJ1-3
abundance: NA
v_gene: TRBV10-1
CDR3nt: TGCGCCAGCAGTGAAACTTACTCTGGAAACACCATATATTTT
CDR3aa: CASSETYSGNTIYF

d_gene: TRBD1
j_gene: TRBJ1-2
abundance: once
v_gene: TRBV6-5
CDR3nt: TGTGCCAGCAGCGCCGGGACAGGGGTTGGCGGCTACACCTTC
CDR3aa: CASSAGTGVGGYTF

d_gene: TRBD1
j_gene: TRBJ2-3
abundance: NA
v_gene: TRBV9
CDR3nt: TGTGCCAGCAGCGCGGGACAGGCTAACACAGATACGCAGTATTTT
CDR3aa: CASSAGQANTDTQYF

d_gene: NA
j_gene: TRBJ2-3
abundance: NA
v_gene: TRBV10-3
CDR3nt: TGTGCCATCAGTGAGTCGACTGGTACAGATACGCAGTATTTT
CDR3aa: CAISESTGTDTQYF

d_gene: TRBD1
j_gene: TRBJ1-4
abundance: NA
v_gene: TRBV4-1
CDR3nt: TGCGCCAGCAGCCAAGATCCGGGACAGAGAGTGGAAAAACTGTTTTTT
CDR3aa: CASSQDPGQRVEKLFF

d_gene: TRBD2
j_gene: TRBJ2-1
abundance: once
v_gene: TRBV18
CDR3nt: TGTGCCAGCTCACCACGTGACGGGGGGGCCAGTGAGCAGTTCTTC
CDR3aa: CASSPRDGGASEQFF

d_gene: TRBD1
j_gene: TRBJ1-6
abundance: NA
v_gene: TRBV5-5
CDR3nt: TGTGCCAGCAGCTTGGTTGGGACAGGGGGCCGTAATTCACCCCTCCACTTT
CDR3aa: CASSLVGTGGRNSPLHF

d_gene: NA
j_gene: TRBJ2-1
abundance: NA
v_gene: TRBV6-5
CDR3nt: TGTGCCAGCAGTTATCTAGGGGCTGTTAATGAGCAGTTCTTC
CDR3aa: CASSYLGAVNEQFF

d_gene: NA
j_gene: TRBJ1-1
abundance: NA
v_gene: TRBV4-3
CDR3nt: TGCGCCAGCAGCCCTCAGGTGGGCACTGAAGCTTTCTTT
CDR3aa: CASSPQVGTEAFF

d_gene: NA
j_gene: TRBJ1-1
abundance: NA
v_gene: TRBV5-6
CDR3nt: TGTGCCAGCAGCTTGCTGTGGGCTGAGAACACTGAAGCTTTCTTT
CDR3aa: CASSLLWAENTEAFF

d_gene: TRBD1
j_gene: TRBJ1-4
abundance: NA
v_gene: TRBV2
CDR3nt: TGTGCCAGCAGCTACCCTTCGGGACAGGCTAGTATTTTAAATGAAAAACTGTTTTTT
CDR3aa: CASSYPSGQASILNEKLFF

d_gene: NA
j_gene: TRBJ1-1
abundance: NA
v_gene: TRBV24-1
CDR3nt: TGTGCCACCAGTGATTTGGAAGGGAGAAGCACTGAAGCTTTCTTT
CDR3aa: CATSDLEGRSTEAFF

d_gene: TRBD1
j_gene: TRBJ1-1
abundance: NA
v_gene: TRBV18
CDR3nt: TGTGCCAGCTCCCCCAGACAGGGGAACACTGAAGCTTTCTTT
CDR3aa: CASSPRQGNTEAFF

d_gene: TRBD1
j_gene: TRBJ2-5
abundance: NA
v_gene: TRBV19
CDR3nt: TGTGCCAGTAGGCACGGACAGGCTTTCCAAGAGACCCAGTACTTC
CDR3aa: CASRHGQAFQETQYF

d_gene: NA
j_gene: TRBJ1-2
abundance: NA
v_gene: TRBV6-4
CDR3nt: TGTGCCAGCAGTGACTCAACAGGGTTCGGCGGCTACACCTTC
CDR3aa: CASSDSTGFGGYTF

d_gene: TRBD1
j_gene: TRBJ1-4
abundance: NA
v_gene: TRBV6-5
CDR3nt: TGTGCCAGCAGAGGGACAGGCAGAGATGAAAAACTGTTTTTT
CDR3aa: CASRGTGRDEKLFF

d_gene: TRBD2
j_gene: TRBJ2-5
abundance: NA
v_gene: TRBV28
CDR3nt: TGTGCCAGCAGTACCAGCGGGGGGGCGGGAGAGACCCAGTACTTC
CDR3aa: CASSTSGGAGETQYF

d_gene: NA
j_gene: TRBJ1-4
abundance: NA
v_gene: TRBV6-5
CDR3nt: TGTGCCAGCAGCGCCGGGACTGCGAATGAAAAACTGTTTTTT
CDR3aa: CASSAGTANEKLFF

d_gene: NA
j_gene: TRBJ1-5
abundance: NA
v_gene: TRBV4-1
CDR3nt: TGCGCCAGCAGCCCGGGAGGCCGGAATATACAGCCCCAGCATTTT
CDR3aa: CASSPGGRNIQPQHF

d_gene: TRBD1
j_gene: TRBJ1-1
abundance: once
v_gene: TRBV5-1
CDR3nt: TGCGCCAGCAGCTGGGGACAGGGGGATTCTGAAGCTTTCTTT
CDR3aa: CASSWGQGDSEAFF

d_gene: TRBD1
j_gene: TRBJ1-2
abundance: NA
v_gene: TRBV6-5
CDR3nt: TGTGCCAGCAGTTACGGACAGGGAGGCAACTATGGCTACACCTTC
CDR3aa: CASSYGQGGNYGYTF

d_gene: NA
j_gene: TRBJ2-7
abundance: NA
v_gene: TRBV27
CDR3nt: TGTGCCAGCAGTCCCGGGGAACCTAACTCCTACGAGCAGTACTTC
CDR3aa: CASSPGEPNSYEQYF

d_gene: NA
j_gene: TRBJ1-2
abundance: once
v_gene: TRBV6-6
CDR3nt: TGTGCCAGCACCAGAACACAACAGGTCCATGGCTACACCTTC
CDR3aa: CASTRTQQVHGYTF

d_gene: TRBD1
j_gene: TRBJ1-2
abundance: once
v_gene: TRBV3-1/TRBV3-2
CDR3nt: TGTGCCAGCAGGGGTATAGGACAGGGGGCCAACGGCTACACCTTC
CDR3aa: CASRGIGQGANGYTF